This T cell receptor (beta chain) was recovered during a study of human T cells and chemical hapten exposure. Time point given: patch test 3, about 24 weeks after DPC sensitization. Described treatment: therapeutic diphenylcyclopropenone sensitization with weekly scalp DPC. The CDR3 totals 15 residues. Germline assignment: CDR1 MNHEY and CDR2 SVGAGI. Trimming stripped 6 bases from V and 5 bases from J, with 16 bases between. Via MiXCR, TCRdb re-called the RACE reads, giving one row per CDR3 protein. This sample has about 190,000 distinct CDR3 sequences, with 24% found just once. This sequence was found in a woman aged 40 to 50 with alopecia areata. Some clones in this sample may be carry-over from other donors' samples. Sequencing was performed on whole blood, taken in connection with sensitization to the hapten diphenylcyclopropenone (DPC). The chain carries TRBV6-5 and TRBJ2-2, with a tentative D call TRBD2 (5 bases). The CDR3 loop is CASSFRQGGTGELFF. The CDR3 DNA is TGTGCCAGCAGCTTCAGGCAAGGCGGGACCGGGGAGCTGTTTTTT.